These 26 T cell receptor beta chains came from one sample sequenced in a study of cytomegalovirus exposure and HLA in healthy donors. Sequencing used immunoSEQ multiplex PCR; TCRdb keeps in-frame clones, though not all of them. The profile shows roughly 140,000 clones, roughly 91% of them singletons. Sequencing used PBMCs. The receptors stem from a woman between 18 and 29 years old in good health and CMV-seropositive.

The chain carries TRBV6-1 and TRBJ1-2; 7 bases match TRBD1. The CDR3 contains 13 residues. Germline CDR1 MNHNS, CDR2 SASEGT. V shed 6 bases, J shed 7 bases, and the junction held 8 bases outside the gene matches. The CDR3 here is CASSEQGYSGYTF. Written as DNA, the CDR3 is TGTGCCAGCAGCGAACAGGGGTACTCTGGCTACACCTTC.

This rearrangement joins TRBV4-2 to TRBJ1-2; a possible D gene is TRBD1 (6 bases). This CDR3 has 17 residues. Germline values: CDR1 LGHNA, CDR2 YNFKEQ. Deletions cut 0 bases from V and 2 bases from J, with 16 bases between. CDR3 residues: CASSQEGRGRGNYGYTF. For the CDR3, the DNA is TGTGCCAGCAGCCAAGAAGGGAGGGGCAGGGGCAACTATGGCTACACCTTC.

The V call is TRBV11-2, the J call TRBJ2-7; the match to TRBD1 covers 7 bases. Trimming took 2 bases from V and 0 from J; bases not matched to a gene: 4. The germline CDR1 and CDR2 sequences are SGHAT and FQNNGV. The CDR3 has 15 residues. The chain's CDR3 is CASSLRRDSSYEQYF. The CDR3 bases are TGTGCCAGCAGCTTACGTCGGGACAGCTCCTACGAGCAGTACTTC.

J is TRBJ2-2 and V is TRBV11-3; 10 nucleotides agree with TRBD2. J lost 1 base, V lost 5 bases, and 4 bases had no gene match. Germline lookup yields CDR1 SGHNT and CDR2 YENEEA. The CDR3 consists of 16 residues. Written as DNA, the CDR3 is TGTGCCAGCAGCCTGTGGACTAGCGGGAACACCGGGGAGCTGTTTTTT. It encodes CASSLWTSGNTGELFF.

The rearrangement uses TRBV11-1 and TRBJ2-3; TRBD2 matches 7 bases. V trimming: 2 bases; J trimming: 0 bases; junction bases outside the gene matches: 5. The CDR3 length is 16 residues. Germline V gene lookup returns CDR1 SGHAT and CDR2 FQDESV (reference sequence). CDR3 DNA: TGTGCCAGCAGCTTATCGCGGGAGCTTAGCACAGATACGCAGTATTTT. Translated, it gives CASSLSRELSTDTQYF.

The CDR3 nucleotides read TGCGCCAGCAGCCAAGGGGTGACTAGCGGGACAACAGATACGCAGTATTTT. This encodes CASSQGVTSGTTDTQYF. The genes are TRBV4-3 and TRBJ2-3; 11 nucleotides line up with TRBD2. Germline V gene data show CDR1 as LGHNA and CDR2 as YSLEER. Unmatched junction bases numbered 6, after V lost 1 base and J lost 3 bases. This CDR3 is built from 17 residues.

The chain recombines TRBV4-2 with TRBJ2-3; 9 nucleotides line up with TRBD2. This CDR3 comprises 17 residues. The junction had 15 bases not matched to a gene; V was cut back by 5 bases and J by 6 bases. Germline loops: CDR1 LGHNA, CDR2 YNFKEQ. DNA of the CDR3: TGTGCCAGCAGCAGACTTTTGGATGGACTAGCGCGGGATACGCAGTATTTT. Its protein product is CASSRLLDGLARDTQYF.

This chain joins TRBV5-4 and TRBJ2-5, with D maybe TRBD1 (6 bases). The V end lost 7 bases, the J end lost 6 bases, and 22 bases lay between the germline ends. The CDR3 sequence is 15 residues long. Germline lookup yields CDR1 SGHNT and CDR2 YYREEE (reference sequence). CDR3 residues: CASGSDRQGIKTQYF. CDR3 sequence (DNA): TGTGCCAGCGGTTCGGACAGACAAGGAATAAAGACCCAGTACTTC.

The chain employs TRBV9 and TRBJ2-1; TRBD2 agrees at 11 bases. The CDR3 loop spans 16 amino acids. CDR1 is SGDLS and CDR2 is YYNGEE in the germline V gene. Germline trimming cut 3 bases from V and 5 bases from J; bases unmatched to any gene: 7. The CDR3 region has the DNA TGTGCCAGCAGCGCCCTCGGGACTAGCGGACACAATGAGCAGTTCTTC. Translation gives CASSALGTSGHNEQFF. Together with reference TRBV9 and TRBJ2-1, the CDR3 gives the full variable domain: DSGVTQTPKHLITATGQRVTLRCSPRSGDLSVYWYQQSLDQGLQFLIQYYNGEERAKGNILERFSAQQFPDLHSELNLSSLELGDSALYFCASSALGTSGHNEQFFGPGTRLTVL.

The rearrangement uses TRBV11-2 and TRBJ2-3; 7 bases align to TRBD1. This CDR3 contains 14 residues. J gave up 3 bases and V 1 base, and 1 base lay outside the gene matches. The germline V gene has CDR1 SGHAT and CDR2 FQNNGV. CDR3: CASSLGQGTDTQYF. DNA for the CDR3: TGTGCCAGCAGCTTAGGACAGGGAACAGATACGCAGTATTTT.

The chain recombines TRBV2 with TRBJ1-5, with unresolved D. Germline lookup yields CDR1 SNHLY and CDR2 FYNNEI. The CDR3 is 16 residues long. V gave up 1 base and J gave up 2 bases, with 12 bases separating them. CDR3 DNA: TGTGCCAGCAGTGAAGGGAGGGCAGGAGGCAATCAGCCCCAGCATTTT. This translates into CASSEGRAGGNQPQHF.

The chain combines TRBV30 with TRBJ2-4; 11 nucleotides align to TRBD2. There are 16 residues in the CDR3. J lost 1 base, V lost 2 bases, and 4 bases had no gene match. CDR1 is GTSNPN and CDR2 is SVGIG in the germline V gene (reference sequence). In nucleotides, the CDR3 is TGTGCCTGGAGTCACGGACTAGCGGGTGCCAAAAACATTCAGTACTTC. Translating it yields CAWSHGLAGAKNIQYF.

This clone has only one observation. The CDR3 loop reads CASSRRGGNTIYF. As DNA, the CDR3 is TGTGCCAGCAGCCGACGAGGAGGAAACACCATATATTTT. The chain links TRBV11-3 to TRBJ1-3, with unresolved D. The CDR3 runs 13 residues. Germline V lookup: CDR1 SGHNT, CDR2 YENEEA. Trimming removed 5 bases at V and 4 bases at J, with 9 bases between.

The sample holds one count of this clone. This chain links TRBV4-2 with TRBJ1-5; 7 positions agree with TRBD1. Germline-derived CDR1 and CDR2 are LGHNA and YNFKEQ. With V trimmed by 4 bases and J by 6 bases, 9 bases remained unmatched. The CDR3 length is 15 residues. Here the CDR3 reads CASSLYTGDGQPQHF. Here the CDR3 DNA reads TGTGCCAGCAGCCTCTATACAGGGGATGGTCAGCCCCAGCATTTT.

The chain's CDR3 is CASSLVTLTDTQYF. The DNA of the CDR3 is TGTGCCAGCAGCTTAGTTACTCTCACAGATACGCAGTATTTT. V gene TRBV11-3 combines with J gene TRBJ2-3; D is uncertain. Germline V gives CDR1 SGHNT, CDR2 YENEEA. V lost 1 base and J lost 2, with 7 bases in between. The CDR3 is made up of 14 amino acids.

This chain links TRBV10-2 with TRBJ1-2, with D possibly matching TRBD1 (5 bases). Trimming took off 3 bases at V and 8 bases at J, with 13 bases between the two ends. The CDR3 sequence is 13 residues long. Germline CDR1 and CDR2: WSHSY and SAAADI. In DNA form, the CDR3 reads TGCGCCAGCAGTGAAAAACAGGTGATGGGCTACACCTTC. Amino acid sequence: CASSEKQVMGYTF.

This chain uses TRBV4-1 with TRBJ1-2; tentatively, D is TRBD1 (6 bases). V was cut by 4 bases and J by 7 bases, with 19 bases left in between. The CDR3 loop spans 15 amino acids. Germline CDR1 reads MGHRA; CDR2 reads YSYEKL. The CDR3 nucleotides are TGCGCCAGCAGCCCGACGACGACAGGCTATCCTGGCTACACCTTC. It encodes CASSPTTTGYPGYTF.

The V gene is TRBV5-1, the J gene TRBJ2-3; TRBD2 might be the D (6 bases). With 5 bases removed from V and 0 bases from J, the gap between germline ends came to 10 bases. Germline assignment: CDR1 SGHRS and CDR2 YFSETQ. This CDR3 is 14 amino acids long. The CDR3 DNA reads as TGCGCCAGCAGAAACAGCGGGAGCACAGATACGCAGTATTTT. It specifies CASRNSGSTDTQYF.

The chain links TRBV4-2 to TRBJ1-3, with unresolved D. V lost 4 bases and J lost 0, with 10 bases in between. This CDR3 region has 15 residues. Germline CDR1 reads LGHNA; CDR2 reads YNFKEQ. The CDR3 DNA reads as TGTGCCAGCAGCCTACTAAGGAGCTCTGGAAACACCATATATTTT. Translated: CASSLLRSSGNTIYF.

This clone was picked up a small number of times. The rearrangement links TRBV4-2 to TRBJ2-7, with 10 bases identical to TRBD2. Trimming took 0 bases from V and 2 from J; bases not matched to a gene: 7. The CDR3 length is 17 residues. Germline V gene sequence: CDR1 LGHNA, CDR2 YNFKEQ. The chain's CDR3 is CASSQDPLAGATYEQYF. The CDR3 DNA sequence: TGTGCCAGCAGCCAAGATCCCCTAGCGGGAGCGACCTACGAGCAGTACTTC.

The CDR3 nucleotides are TGTGCCAGCAGTGATGGGCTAGCGTACTACAATGAGCAGTTCTTC. Translation gives CASSDGLAYYNEQFF. V is TRBV2 and J is TRBJ2-1, with a tentative D call TRBD2 (6 bases). The CDR3 length is 15 residues. Trimming removed 3 bases at V and 3 bases at J, with 12 bases between. The germline CDR1 and CDR2 sequences are SNHLY and FYNNEI.

The CDR3, as DNA: TGTGCCAGCAGCCAGGAGGGACCCAAGTACTTC. Protein product: CASSQEGPKYF. The rearrangement uses TRBV14 and TRBJ2-5, with D perhaps matching TRBD2 (6 bases). The CDR3 runs to 11 residues. Germline CDR1 SGHDN, CDR2 FVKESK. Trimming removed 3 bases from V and 12 bases from J, with 11 bases in between.

This chain connects TRBV19 to TRBJ1-5; D may be TRBD1 (6 bases). CDR3 length: 14 residues. V shed 6 bases and J shed 1 base, with 10 bases lying between them. The germline CDR1 and CDR2 sequences are LNHDA and SQIVND (reference sequence). CDR3 bases: TGTGCCAGTAGCTCTGGGACAAGCAATCAGCCCCAGCATTTT. It specifies CASSSGTSNQPQHF.

This clone was found a few times. The chain has TRBV7-8 and TRBJ2-1, with a weak D call TRBD2 (5 bases). This CDR3 has 16 amino acids. V lost 5 bases, J lost 0 bases, and 14 bases lay in between. Germline CDR1 is SGHVS and CDR2 is FQNEAQ. CDR3 in DNA: TGTGCCAGCAGCCACCGTATGGGGAGCTCCTACAATGAGCAGTTCTTC. This gives the protein CASSHRMGSSYNEQFF.

The chain recombines TRBV7-2 with TRBJ1-2; D is unclear. Trimming removed 1 base from V and 6 bases from J, with 9 bases in between. From germline, CDR1 is SGHTA and CDR2 FQGNSA. The CDR3 is 13 residues long. The chain's CDR3 is CASSLGPRDGYTF. DNA for the CDR3: TGTGCCAGCAGCTTAGGTCCCCGGGATGGCTACACCTTC.

The rearrangement links TRBV5-1 to TRBJ2-5; D is perhaps TRBD2 (6 bases). The CDR3 totals 16 residues. Trimming pared 4 bases from V and 5 bases from J, leaving 21 bases between. The germline V gene encodes CDR1 SGHRS and CDR2 YFSETQ. The chain's CDR3 is CASSSRPPTAGETQYF. The DNA for the CDR3 is TGCGCCAGCAGCAGTCGGCCTCCAACCGCGGGGGAGACCCAGTACTTC.